This section outlines one T cell receptor beta chain sequence together with its context. This specimen belongs to a study of blood T cell repertoires in COVID-19. Overall study context: COVID-19 samples collected from the United States, Italy and Spain covered acute and convalescent phases.

In the original processing: It was from reference gene primer amplification that nucleated cell counts were estimated. Assay used: immunoSEQ multiplex PCR; TCRdb lists only in-frame clones, some missing. That table gives V, J and clone size, and the DNA gave D and trimming. The sample yields roughly 670,000 clones, 80% to 90% seen once. Sequenced: peripheral blood. This TCR came from a woman aged 18 to 35 with acute or convalescent COVID-19.

CDR3 sequence reads: CASSSPVAGYGYTF. DNA for the CDR3: TGTGCCAGCAGCTCCCCAGTGGCAGGGTATGGCTACACCTTC. The V and J genes are TRBV5-5 and TRBJ1-2; possibly TRBD1 for D (5 bases). Germline V gene data show CDR1 as SGHKS and CDR2 as YYEKEE (reference sequence). The CDR3 runs to 14 residues. The V and J ends lost 3 bases and 5 bases respectively, with 14 bases between them.